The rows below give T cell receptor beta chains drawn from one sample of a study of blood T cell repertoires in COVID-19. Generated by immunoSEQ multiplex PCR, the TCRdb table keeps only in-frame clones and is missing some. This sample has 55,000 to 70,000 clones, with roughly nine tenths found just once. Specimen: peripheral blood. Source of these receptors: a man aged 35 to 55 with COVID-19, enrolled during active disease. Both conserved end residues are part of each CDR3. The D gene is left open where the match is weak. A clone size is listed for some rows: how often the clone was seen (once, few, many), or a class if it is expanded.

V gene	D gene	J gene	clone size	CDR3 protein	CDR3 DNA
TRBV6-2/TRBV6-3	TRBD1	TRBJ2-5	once	CASSYPRTGGHQETQYF	TGTGCCAGCAGTTACCCACGGACAGGGGGACACCAAGAGACCCAGTACTTC
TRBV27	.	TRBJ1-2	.	CASSLSSGVANYGYTF	TGTGCCAGCAGTTTATCGAGCGGTGTAGCCAACTATGGCTACACCTTC
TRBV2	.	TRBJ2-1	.	CASRGWDEQFF	TGTGCCAGCAGGGGCTGGGATGAGCAGTTCTTC
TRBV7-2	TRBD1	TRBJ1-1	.	CASSTRQGDTEAFF	TGTGCCAGCAGCACCCGACAGGGAGACACTGAAGCTTTCTTT
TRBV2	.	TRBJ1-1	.	CASSKAGGGTEAFF	TGTGCCAGCTCGAAAGCCGGGGGAGGCACTGAAGCTTTCTTT
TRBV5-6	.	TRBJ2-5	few	CASSLGGPTAGETQYF	TGTGCCAGCAGCTTGGGGGGGCCGACTGCCGGGGAGACCCAGTACTTC
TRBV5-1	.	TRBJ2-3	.	CASSLTAGADTQYF	TGCGCCAGCAGCCTCACGGCCGGGGCAGATACGCAGTATTTT
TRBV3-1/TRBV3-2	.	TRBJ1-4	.	CASSQGGQNEKLFF	TGTGCCAGCAGCCAAGGGGGACAAAATGAAAAACTGTTTTTT
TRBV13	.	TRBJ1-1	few	CASSLKDLATEAFF	TGTGCCAGCAGCTTAAAGGACTTGGCAACTGAAGCTTTCTTT
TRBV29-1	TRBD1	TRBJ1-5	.	CSAGDSDQPQHF	TGCAGCGCTGGGGACAGCGATCAGCCCCAGCATTTT
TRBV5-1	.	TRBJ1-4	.	CASSLGATNEKLFF	TGCGCCAGCAGCTTAGGGGCAACTAATGAAAAACTGTTTTTT
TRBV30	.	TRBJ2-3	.	CAWTGADTQYF	TGTGCCTGGACAGGGGCAGATACGCAGTATTTT
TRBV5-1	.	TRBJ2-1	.	CASSLGGGANNEQFF	TGCGCCAGCAGCTTGGGCGGGGGCGCAAACAATGAGCAGTTCTTC
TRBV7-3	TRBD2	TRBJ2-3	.	CASSLGTSPDTQYF	TGTGCCAGCAGCTTAGGGACTAGCCCAGATACGCAGTATTTT
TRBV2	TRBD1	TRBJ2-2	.	CASSEQGMDGELFF	TGTGCCAGCAGCGAACAGGGGATGGACGGGGAGCTGTTTTTT
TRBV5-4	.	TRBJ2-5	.	CASSLASDQEETQYF	TGTGCCAGCAGCTTGGCTAGCGACCAGGAAGAGACCCAGTACTTC
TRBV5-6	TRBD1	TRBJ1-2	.	CASSLAQGTGFGYTF	TGTGCCAGCAGCTTGGCCCAGGGGACAGGGTTTGGCTACACCTTC
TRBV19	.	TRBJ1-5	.	CASREQYNQPQHF	TGTGCCAGTAGGGAACAGTACAATCAGCCCCAGCATTTT
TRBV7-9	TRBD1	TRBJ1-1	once	CASSRGQGTEAFF	TGTGCCAGCAGCCGTGGACAGGGCACTGAAGCTTTCTTT
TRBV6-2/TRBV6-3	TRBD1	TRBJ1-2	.	CASSRTGDYGYTF	TGTGCCAGCAGCCGGACAGGCGACTATGGCTACACCTTC
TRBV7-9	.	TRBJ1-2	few	CASSPLGASGYGYTF	TGTGCCAGCAGCCCCCTGGGAGCCTCGGGCTATGGCTACACCTTC
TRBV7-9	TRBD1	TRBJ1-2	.	CASSGQGQEGGYTF	TGTGCCAGCAGCGGACAGGGACAGGAAGGCGGCTACACCTTC
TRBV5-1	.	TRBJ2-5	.	CASSLSGLETQYF	TGCGCCAGCAGCTTGTCAGGGCTGGAGACCCAGTACTTC
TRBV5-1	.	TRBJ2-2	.	CASSEDNSLSGELFF	TGCGCCAGCAGCGAGGACAATAGTCTCTCCGGGGAGCTGTTTTTT
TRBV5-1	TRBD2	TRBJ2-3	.	CASSLGTSGGKDTQYF	TGCGCCAGCAGCCTAGGGACTAGCGGGGGGAAAGATACGCAGTATTTT
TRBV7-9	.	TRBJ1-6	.	CASSLPGFGSPLHF	TGTGCCAGCAGCTTACCAGGGTTCGGGTCACCCCTCCACTTT
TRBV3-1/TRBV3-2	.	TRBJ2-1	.	CASSQGLSKQFF	TGTGCCAGCAGCCAAGGACTATCGAAGCAGTTCTTC
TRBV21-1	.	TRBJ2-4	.	CASSTFRDRLILIHIQYF	TGTGCCAGCAGCACCTTTAGGGACAGACTAATCCTCATTCACATTCAGTACTTC
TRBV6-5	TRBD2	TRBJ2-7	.	CASSPLAGAREQYF	TGTGCCAGCAGCCCGCTAGCGGGGGCTCGGGAGCAGTACTTC
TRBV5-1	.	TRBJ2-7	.	CASSLGLFSYEQYF	TGCGCCAGCAGCTTGGGTTTATTTTCCTACGAGCAGTACTTC
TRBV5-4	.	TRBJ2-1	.	CASRREGVTSEQFF	TGTGCCAGCCGGAGGGAAGGGGTCACGAGTGAGCAGTTCTTC
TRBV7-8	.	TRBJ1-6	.	CASSHRGALNNENSPLHF	TGTGCCAGCAGCCACCGGGGGGCCCTGAATAACGAAAATTCACCCCTCCACTTT
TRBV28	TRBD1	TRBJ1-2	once	CATQIPGQSNYGYTF	TGTGCCACCCAAATCCCGGGACAGTCTAACTATGGCTACACCTTC
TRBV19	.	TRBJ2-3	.	CASSWGGAGTDTQYF	TGTGCCAGTAGTTGGGGCGGGGCCGGCACAGATACGCAGTATTTT
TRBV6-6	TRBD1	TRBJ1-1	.	CASRTTGGNTEAFF	TGTGCCAGCAGAACGACAGGGGGCAACACTGAAGCTTTCTTT
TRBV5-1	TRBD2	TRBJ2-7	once	CASSLEPRLAGGRYEQYF	TGCGCCAGCAGCTTGGAACCGAGACTAGCGGGGGGGCGGTACGAGCAGTACTTC
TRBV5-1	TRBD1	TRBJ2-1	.	CASSFGTGGNEQFF	TGCGCCAGCAGCTTTGGGACAGGGGGGAATGAGCAGTTCTTC
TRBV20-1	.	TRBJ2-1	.	CSAPIGGFRIF	TGCAGTGCTCCTATAGGAGGTTTTAGGATCTTC
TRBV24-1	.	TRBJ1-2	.	CATASPENYGYTF	TGTGCCACCGCTAGCCCGGAAAACTATGGCTACACCTTC